Below, one TCR beta chain is given with its context. Data came from immunoSEQ multiplex PCR; TCRdb stores just in-frame clones and leaves some out. The repertoire holds 230,000 or so clones, with about 79% as singletons. The data were obtained in a study of blood T cell repertoires in COVID-19. The sequenced material came from peripheral blood. This receptor was taken from a man aged 35 to 55 who had recovered from COVID-19.

CDR3 nucleotide sequence: TGCGCCAGCAGTCCCGGGATCACCGCAAGGGACACTGAAGCTTTCTTT. It translates to CASSPGITARDTEAFF. The chain carries TRBV5-1 and TRBJ1-1; D not certain. The CDR3 has 16 amino acids. Looked up from germline, CDR1 is SGHRS and CDR2 is YFSETQ. Trimming cost V 5 bases and J 3 bases, with 20 bases left between them.